Below, 14 T cell receptor beta chains from the same sample are listed, as sequenced in a study of blood T cell repertoires in COVID-19. Libraries were prepared by immunoSEQ multiplex PCR; TCRdb keeps only in-frame clonotypes and omits some of them. The sample holds approximately 350,000 clones, 75% to 90% seen once. The specimen sequenced was PBMCs or T cells enriched from blood (not recorded which). The receptors were sampled from a man in his late teens or twenties who had recovered from COVID-19.

The chain joins TRBV28 to TRBJ1-5; TRBD1 matches 7 bases. CDR3 length equals 16 residues. Germline V gene lookup returns CDR1 MDHEN and CDR2 SYDVKM. J gave up 2 bases and V 1 base, and 5 bases lay outside the gene matches. As DNA, the CDR3 is TGTGCCAGCAGTTTATCTTCAGGGACAGGCAATCAGCCCCAGCATTTT. Translated: CASSLSSGTGNQPQHF.

This sequence joins TRBV5-6 and TRBJ2-7, with D perhaps TRBD2 (6 bases). V shed 1 base and J shed 2 bases, with 16 bases lying between them. The germline V gene encodes CDR1 SGHDT and CDR2 YYEEEE. The CDR3 consists of 16 residues. The CDR3, as DNA: TGTGCCAGCAGCTTGCCTCTGTCGGGGGTCCCCTACGAGCAGTACTTC. It is translated as CASSLPLSGVPYEQYF.

This chain joins TRBV10-1 and TRBJ1-1; D might be TRBD1 (6 bases). Trimming removed 2 bases from V and 5 bases from J, with 9 bases in between. The germline gives CDR1 WNHNN, CDR2 SYGVQD (reference sequence). This CDR3 comprises 13 residues. The CDR3 bases are TGCGCCAGCAGTGAGACAGGGTGGACTGAAGCTTTCTTT. Encoded protein: CASSETGWTEAFF.

The chain employs TRBV28 and TRBJ1-3; D not certain. The V end was cut by 4 bases, the J end by 9 bases, with 10 bases between. This CDR3 is built from 12 residues. CDR1 is MDHEN and CDR2 is SYDVKM in the germline V gene. CDR3 loop: CASSSLAGTIYF. CDR3 DNA: TGTGCCAGCAGTTCTTTGGCGGGCACCATATATTTT.

This clone was picked up one time. The chain combines TRBV6-5 with TRBJ1-2; D not resolved. The length of the CDR3 is 14 residues. Germline-derived CDR1 and CDR2 are MNHEY and SVGAGI. Trimming removed 0 bases from V and 8 bases from J, with 13 bases in between. The chain's CDR3 is CASSYSEGAGGYTF. For the CDR3, the DNA is TGTGCCAGCAGTTACTCGGAGGGTGCAGGCGGCTACACCTTC.

The V gene is TRBV2, the J gene TRBJ2-7; no clear D gene. The CDR3 runs to 11 residues. CDR1 and CDR2 from the germline V gene are SNHLY and FYNNEI. Trimming shortened V by 4 bases and J by 6 bases, and 7 bases separated the two germline ends. CDR3 DNA: TGTGCCAGCAGTGGCTTGGCCGAGCAGTACTTC. This sequence encodes CASSGLAEQYF.

The genes are TRBV20-1 and TRBJ2-1; D is uncertain. V was pared by 2 bases and J by 10 bases, with 9 bases between. Germline lookup yields CDR1 DFQATT and CDR2 SNEGSKA (reference sequence). This CDR3 contains 11 residues. Written as DNA, the CDR3 is TGCAGTGCTAGAATCTCGCGGGAGCAGTTCTTC. This gives the protein CSARISREQFF.

The chain couples TRBV7-2 to TRBJ1-5, with 7 bases aligning to TRBD1. The trim removed 1 base at V and 1 base at J, leaving 4 bases unmatched. CDR3 length equals 16 residues. CDR1 SGHTA and CDR2 FQGNSA come from the germline V gene. The CDR3 DNA reads TGTGCCAGCAGCTTAGGACAGGGCGGAAGCAATCAGCCCCAGCATTTT. Protein sequence: CASSLGQGGSNQPQHF.

The CDR3 is CASSLGSTGIYEQYF. The CDR3 DNA sequence: TGCGCCAGCAGCTTGGGAAGTACAGGGATCTACGAGCAGTACTTC. V usage is TRBV5-1 and J usage is TRBJ2-7; tentative D call: TRBD1 (6 bases). The length of the CDR3 is 15 residues. V was clipped by 0 bases and J by 3 bases, with 13 bases between them. Germline lookup yields CDR1 SGHRS and CDR2 YFSETQ.

CDR3 region: CASSHPGTANTEAFF. The CDR3 region has the DNA TGTGCCAGCAGCCATCCTGGGACAGCGAACACTGAAGCTTTCTTT. V gene TRBV5-4 combines with J gene TRBJ1-1; the match to TRBD1 covers 7 bases. V gave up 4 bases and J gave up 1 base; unmatched junction bases: 7. There are 15 residues in the CDR3. CDR1 is SGHNT and CDR2 is YYREEE in the germline V gene (reference sequence). The variable domain in full, with the rest retrieved from reference TRBV5-4 and TRBJ1-1, is ETGVTQSPTHLIKTRGQQVTLRCSSQSGHNTVSWYQQALGQGPQFIFQYYREEENGRGNFPPRFSGLQFPNYSSELNVNALELDDSALYLCASSHPGTANTEAFFGQGTRLTVV.

J is TRBJ1-2 and V is TRBV12-3 or TRBV12-4, with a tentative D call TRBD1 (6 bases). The CDR3 runs to 13 residues. V shed 5 bases and J shed 2 bases, with 9 bases lying between them. The DNA of the CDR3 is TGTGCCAGCAGTGGACAGTTCAACTATGGCTACACCTTC. This translates into CASSGQFNYGYTF.

The chain combines TRBV5-5 with TRBJ1-2; 7 bases map to TRBD1. The CDR3 consists of 14 residues. Germline-derived CDR1 and CDR2 are SGHKS and YYEKEE (reference sequence). V trimming: 4 bases; J trimming: 5 bases; junction bases outside the gene matches: 8. The CDR3 DNA sequence: TGTGCCAGCAGCCCCGGGACAGCCCCGTATGGCTACACCTTC. Protein sequence: CASSPGTAPYGYTF. The entire variable domain, with the rest obtained from reference TRBV5-5 and TRBJ1-2, is as follows: DAGVTQSPTHLIKTRGQQVTLRCSPISGHKSVSWYQQVLGQGPQFIFQYYEKEERGRGNFPDRFSARQFPNYSSELNVNALLLGDSALYLCASSPGTAPYGYTFGSGTRLTVV.

The V gene is TRBV7-8, the J gene TRBJ2-5, with 8 positions matching TRBD2. Germline assignment: CDR1 SGHVS and CDR2 FQNEAQ. Unmatched junction bases numbered 6, after V lost 8 bases and J lost 4 bases. The CDR3 has 13 residues. The DNA of the CDR3 is TGTGCCAGCGCGGGAGGTGAGGCAGAGACCCAGTACTTC. Translation: CASAGGEAETQYF.

This chain joins TRBV10-2 and TRBJ1-5; D not resolved. This CDR3 contains 13 residues. Germline CDR1 WSHSY, CDR2 SAAADI. Between the trimmed V and J ends, which lost 4 bases and 3 bases, there was a span of 7 bases. The CDR3 bases are TGCGCCAGCAGTGGGGCCTCCAATCAGCCCCAGCATTTT. Translating it yields CASSGASNQPQHF.